Following are 28 T cell receptor beta chains from one sample sequenced in a study of T cell changes during pregnancy in multiple sclerosis (dated by TCRdb to between 2018 and 2021). Library preparation used the immunoSEQ multiplex PCR assay. The table comes from immuneACCESS by way of TCRdb, which keeps in-frame sequences with V and J called. Part of the clones is missing from these tables; in studies checked, under half for an unresolved V gene and the rest for unknown reasons. The table for this sample lists fewer than 110,000 clones; about 91% of them were counted only once. 3.1% of the sample lies in the top ten. This specimen was peripheral blood, taken in the second trimester of pregnancy. Every receptor here comes from a female donor with multiple sclerosis, enrolled in a pregnancy study.

Comments on this clone: No DNA is shown, since the ends of the CDR3 on it are uncertain; the CDR3 is the one TCRdb lists. V and J are TRBV27 and TRBJ2-1; no DNA check was done on the table's D call, TRBD2. The CDR3 length is 17 residues, termini included. Germline V gene lookup returns CDR1 MNHEY and CDR2 SMNVEV (reference sequence). The CDR3 here is CASSSSLALGTYNEQFF.

This chain joins TRBV5-4 and TRBJ2-7; 9 bases align to TRBD1. V dropped 3 bases and J dropped 6; count of bases not matched to a gene: 7. Germline CDR1 is SGHNT and CDR2 is YYREEE (reference sequence). The CDR3 is 14 residues long. CDR3 bases: TGTGCCAGCAGCTCCCAACAGGGGGCGCGCGAGCAGTACTTC. It encodes CASSSQQGAREQYF.

Only a few counts were recorded for this clone. This chain uses TRBV29-1 with TRBJ1-1; 7 bases are a match to TRBD1. V was clipped by 6 bases and J by 0 bases; unmatched bases: 7. The CDR3 loop spans 14 amino acids. Germline CDR1 reads SQVTM; CDR2 reads ANQGSEA. CDR3 sequence (DNA): TGCAGCGTCGACAAGACAGGGATGAACACTGAAGCTTTCTTT. Translated, it gives CSVDKTGMNTEAFF.

This chain joins TRBV6-1 and TRBJ2-1; 7 nucleotides line up with TRBD1. This CDR3 contains 16 residues. Germline values: CDR1 MNHNS, CDR2 SASEGT. Trimming cost V 4 bases and J 8 bases; bases outside gene matches: 14. CDR3 bases: TGTGCCAGCAGTGTAAGACAGGGAGTCGGGTCCGATGAGCAGTTCTTC. Amino acid sequence: CASSVRQGVGSDEQFF.

The chain combines TRBV29-1 with TRBJ1-1; 7 bases match TRBD1. CDR3 length: 11 residues. Germline loops: CDR1 SQVTM, CDR2 ANQGSEA. The ends lost 7 bases at V and 11 bases at J; junction bases unmatched: 10. For the CDR3, the DNA is TGCAGCGCGGAACGGGACAGAGAGGCTTTCTTT. The encoded protein is CSAERDREAFF.

The chain carries TRBV7-6 and TRBJ2-4, with D possibly being TRBD2 (5 bases). V was shortened by 5 bases and J by 0 bases, with 14 bases between the two germline ends. This CDR3 is built from 16 residues. Germline CDR1 SGHVS, CDR2 FNYEAQ. Written as DNA, the CDR3 is TGTGCCAGCAGCCCAGGACTGATGCTAGCCAAAAACATTCAGTACTTC. Translation: CASSPGLMLAKNIQYF.

V gene TRBV28 combines with J gene TRBJ2-3, with D perhaps matching TRBD2 (6 bases). V gave up 7 bases and J gave up 8 bases, with 10 bases separating them. The CDR3 has 11 amino acids. Germline V gene lookup returns CDR1 MDHEN and CDR2 SYDVKM. In nucleotides, the CDR3 is TGTGCCAGCAATCGGAGGGGTACGCAGTATTTT. This encodes CASNRRGTQYF.

The V call is TRBV27, the J call TRBJ2-5; perhaps TRBD2 as D (7 bases). Trimming removed 5 bases at V and 4 bases at J, with 14 bases between. There are 14 residues in the CDR3. Germline V gives CDR1 MNHEY, CDR2 SMNVEV (reference sequence). The CDR3 nucleotides read TGTGCCAGCAGTAGTCTTGGGGGGGCAGAGACCCAGTACTTC. This gives the protein CASSSLGGAETQYF.

V usage is TRBV4-1 and J usage is TRBJ2-3; TRBD2 aligns across 7 bases. The CDR3 contains 17 residues. The trim removed 3 bases at V and 3 bases at J, leaving 12 bases unmatched. Germline V lookup: CDR1 MGHRA, CDR2 YSYEKL. The CDR3 coding sequence is TGCGCCAGCAGCCATCTAGAAAGGCGGGAGACTACAGATACGCAGTATTTT. Translated: CASSHLERRETTDTQYF.

This chain links TRBV5-1 with TRBJ2-2; possibly TRBD1 for D (6 bases). With 0 bases removed from V and 4 bases from J, the gap between germline ends came to 10 bases. The CDR3 covers 15 residues. The germline gives CDR1 SGHRS, CDR2 YFSETQ. The CDR3 DNA sequence: TGCGCCAGCAGCTTGGCCGACAGGTCCACCGGGGAGCTGTTTTTT. As protein: CASSLADRSTGELFF.

The gene calls are TRBV7-3 and TRBJ2-1; 7 bases line up with TRBD1. The CDR3 runs to 14 residues. Germline V gene data show CDR1 as SGHTA and CDR2 as FQGTGA. Trimming removed 5 bases from V and 8 bases from J; junction bases left unmatched: 9. CDR3 protein: CASSKRQGGDEQFF. CDR3 bases: TGTGCCAGCAGCAAGCGACAGGGTGGTGATGAGCAGTTCTTC.

V usage is TRBV12-5 and J usage is TRBJ2-1, with 12 nucleotides matching TRBD2. CDR1 LGHNT and CDR2 FRNRAP come from the germline V gene. V dropped 7 bases and J dropped 0; count of bases not matched to a gene: 4. This CDR3 region has 16 residues. CDR3 sequence reads: CASAPTSGSSYNEQFF. In DNA form, the CDR3 reads TGTGCTAGTGCCCCGACTAGCGGGAGCTCCTACAATGAGCAGTTCTTC.

The CDR3 nucleotides are TGTGCCAGCAGACACGGCGGGGAGTGGACTGAAGCTTTCTTT. Amino acids: CASRHGGEWTEAFF. The chain joins TRBV6-6 to TRBJ1-1, with D unclear. Germline assignment: CDR1 MNHNY and CDR2 SVGAGI (reference sequence). V lost 6 bases and J lost 5, with 16 bases in between. The CDR3 is 14 amino acids.

This chain uses TRBV6-1 with TRBJ2-1, with TRBD1 matching over 11 bases. After removal of 4 bases from V and 8 bases from J, the junction contained 7 bases not matched to a gene. Per germline, CDR1 MNHNS and CDR2 SASEGT. This CDR3 has 15 residues. The CDR3 DNA sequence: TGTGCCAGCAGTGGTTGGACAGGGGGCAAGGATGAGCAGTTCTTC. Its translation is CASSGWTGGKDEQFF.

The chain couples TRBV4-1 to TRBJ1-2, with 7 bases identical to TRBD1. J was trimmed by 8 bases and V by 4 bases; bases with no gene match: 10. The length of the CDR3 is 14 residues. Germline CDR1 and CDR2: MGHRA and YSYEKL. In DNA form, the CDR3 reads TGCGCCAGCAGCCTCAACAGGGGAGAAGGCGGCTACACCTTC. It encodes CASSLNRGEGGYTF.

The chain couples TRBV5-1 to TRBJ2-7; D is unclear. The V end was cut by 7 bases, the J end by 0 bases, with 26 bases between. The germline V gene has CDR1 SGHRS and CDR2 YFSETQ. The CDR3 is made up of 18 amino acids. CDR3 in amino acids: CASCAKSQANLISYEQYF. DNA of the CDR3: TGCGCCAGCTGCGCAAAAAGTCAGGCAAACCTCATCTCCTACGAGCAGTACTTC.

The J gene is TRBJ1-1, the V gene TRBV9; D possibly corresponds to TRBD1 (5 bases). CDR3 length: 15 residues. V was trimmed by 0 bases and J by 3 bases, leaving 12 bases between them. Germline-derived CDR1 and CDR2 are SGDLS and YYNGEE. Here the CDR3 reads CASSVAGGRDTEAFF. CDR3 sequence (DNA): TGTGCCAGCAGCGTAGCGGGGGGACGGGACACTGAAGCTTTCTTT. The full variable domain, with the rest looked up from reference TRBV9 and TRBJ1-1, is DSGVTQTPKHLITATGQRVTLRCSPRSGDLSVYWYQQSLDQGLQFLIQYYNGEERAKGNILERFSAQQFPDLHSELNLSSLELGDSALYFCASSVAGGRDTEAFFGQGTRLTVV.

The gene calls are TRBV14 and TRBJ1-1; D is unresolved. The germline V gene has CDR1 SGHDN and CDR2 FVKESK. The CDR3 totals 14 residues. V lost 1 base and J lost 4, with 10 bases in between. The CDR3 reads CASSQGARFTEAFF. CDR3 DNA sequence: TGTGCCAGCAGCCAAGGGGCCAGGTTCACTGAAGCTTTCTTT.

The chain joins TRBV28 to TRBJ1-3; tentatively, D is TRBD1 (5 bases). The CDR3 extends over 17 amino acids. The germline V gene has CDR1 MDHEN and CDR2 SYDVKM. V gave up 6 bases and J gave up 0 bases, with 18 bases separating them. Written as DNA, the CDR3 is TGTGCCAGCAGGCCCACGGGGGGACCCTCCTCTGGAAACACCATATATTTT. This codes for CASRPTGGPSSGNTIYF.

The genes are TRBV2 and TRBJ2-7; 7 bases are a match to TRBD1. With V trimmed by 8 bases and J by 0 bases, 4 bases remained unmatched. The V gene's germline CDR1 is SNHLY and CDR2 FYNNEI. This CDR3 comprises 13 residues. As DNA, the CDR3 is TGTGCCAGCGGACAGGTTAACTCCTACGAGCAGTACTTC. This encodes CASGQVNSYEQYF.

The chain is built from TRBV15 and TRBJ2-3, with D possibly TRBD2 on 5 matching bases. This CDR3 has 13 residues. Germline V gives CDR1 LNHNV, CDR2 YYDKDF (reference sequence). Trimming removed 3 bases at V and 7 bases at J, with 11 bases between. The CDR3 DNA follows: TGTGCCACCAGCAGCCGGGGATCGAATACGCAGTATTTT. Protein sequence: CATSSRGSNTQYF.

The V and J genes are TRBV9 and TRBJ2-1; weak D call: TRBD2 (5 bases). The CDR3 totals 17 residues. Germline CDR1 reads SGDLS; CDR2 reads YYNGEE. V was trimmed by 0 bases and J by 2 bases, leaving 15 bases between them. DNA of the CDR3: TGTGCCAGCAGCGTAGGTAAGGACGGAGGTCCCTACAATGAGCAGTTCTTC. This translates into CASSVGKDGGPYNEQFF. The full variable domain, rest sourced from reference TRBV9 and TRBJ2-1, is DSGVTQTPKHLITATGQRVTLRCSPRSGDLSVYWYQQSLDQGLQFLIQYYNGEERAKGNILERFSAQQFPDLHSELNLSSLELGDSALYFCASSVGKDGGPYNEQFFGPGTRLTVL.

The rearrangement links TRBV9 to TRBJ1-1; D unresolved. CDR1 is SGDLS and CDR2 is YYNGEE in the germline V gene. V shed 1 base and J shed 8 bases, with 12 bases lying between them. The CDR3 runs 13 residues. CDR3 nucleotide sequence: TGTGCCAGCAGCGTAAGTGGGCACCAAGAAGCTTTCTTT. It yields the protein CASSVSGHQEAFF. Together with reference TRBV9 and TRBJ1-1, the CDR3 gives the full variable domain: DSGVTQTPKHLITATGQRVTLRCSPRSGDLSVYWYQQSLDQGLQFLIQYYNGEERAKGNILERFSAQQFPDLHSELNLSSLELGDSALYFCASSVSGHQEAFFGQGTRLTVV.

This clone was found once. The genes are TRBV7-2 and TRBJ2-2; no clear D. The ends were cut back, 0 bases at V and 4 bases at J, with 6 bases in the middle. The CDR3 has 14 amino acids. CDR1 and CDR2 from the germline V gene are SGHTA and FQGNSA. CDR3 sequence reads: CASSLAGLTGELFF. CDR3 sequence (DNA): TGTGCCAGCAGCTTAGCGGGCCTCACCGGGGAGCTGTTTTTT. The full variable domain, in which reference TRBV7-2 and TRBJ2-2 provide the parts outside the CDR3, is GAGVSQSPSNKVTEKGKDVELRCDPISGHTALYWYRQSLGQGLEFLIYFQGNSAPDKSGLPSDRFSAERTGGSVSTLTIQRTQQEDSAVYLCASSLAGLTGELFFGEGSRLTVL.

The chain couples TRBV18 to TRBJ2-1; 7 bases line up with TRBD2. The CDR3 contains 17 residues. Germline assignment: CDR1 KGHSH and CDR2 LQKENI. Trimming removed 5 bases from V and 7 bases from J; junction bases left unmatched: 17. CDR3 bases: TGTGCCAGCTCAACCACAGTACGGCGGGAGTCTGGTAATGAGCAGTTCTTC. This sequence encodes CASSTTVRRESGNEQFF.

The chain employs TRBV27 and TRBJ2-1; D perhaps matches TRBD1 (6 bases). With 6 bases removed from V and 7 bases from J, the gap between germline ends came to 22 bases. Germline V gene lookup returns CDR1 MNHEY and CDR2 SMNVEV (reference sequence). The CDR3 covers 16 residues. The CDR3 DNA sequence: TGTGCCAGCAGGATTACGGCCTCCCCAGGGGAGAATGAGCAGTTCTTC. It translates to CASRITASPGENEQFF.

This chain links TRBV28 with TRBJ2-7, with D tentatively TRBD2 (6 bases). The CDR3 loop spans 16 amino acids. Trimming pared 3 bases from V and 0 bases from J, leaving 15 bases between. Germline CDR1 and CDR2: MDHEN and SYDVKM. For the CDR3, the DNA is TGTGCCAGCAGTTTGGGCGGGGTTTACCCCTCCTACGAGCAGTACTTC. This sequence encodes CASSLGGVYPSYEQYF.

CDR3 sequence reads: CASSSEGIETQYF. DNA of the CDR3: TGTGCCAGCAGCTCGGAGGGTATTGAGACCCAGTACTTC. The V and J genes are TRBV5-5 and TRBJ2-5; perhaps TRBD2 as D (6 bases). CDR1 and CDR2 from the germline V gene are SGHKS and YYEKEE (reference sequence). V lost 3 bases and J 5 bases, leaving 11 bases between the germline ends. The CDR3 spans 13 residues.